The T cell receptor beta chain under discussion was sequenced for a study of metastatic and nonmetastatic thyroid tumors. On the study more broadly: Comparison of repertoires was carried out across blood and tumor or nodule tissue from malignant and benign thyroid patients.

Each patient went into thyroid surgery without having received any treatment. The CDR3 loop spans 18 amino acids. Germline-derived CDR1 and CDR2 are SGHVS and FQNEAQ. J gave up 5 bases and V 4 bases, and 17 bases lay outside the gene matches. Per the authors' pipeline: Building a distant-metastasis classifier for papillary thyroid cancer drew on CDR3 differences across clinicopathological groups. TCRdb reprocessed the PCR reads via MiXCR. The V and J calls follow TCRdb's processing rather than the paper's. Altogether approximately 40,000 clones are present, 25% to 30% being singletons, with the ten largest covering over 8%.

Material: blood. The gene calls are TRBV7-8 and TRBJ2-7, with 10 bases identical to TRBD2. This receptor was taken from a male donor with papillary thyroid cancer or a benign thyroid nodule (not recorded which). Some clones in this sample may be carry-over from other donors' samples. In nucleotides, the CDR3 is TGTGCCAGCAGCTCCAACAATATAACTAGCGGGGAGGGCAACGAGCAGTACTTC. Translated, it gives CASSSNNITSGEGNEQYF.